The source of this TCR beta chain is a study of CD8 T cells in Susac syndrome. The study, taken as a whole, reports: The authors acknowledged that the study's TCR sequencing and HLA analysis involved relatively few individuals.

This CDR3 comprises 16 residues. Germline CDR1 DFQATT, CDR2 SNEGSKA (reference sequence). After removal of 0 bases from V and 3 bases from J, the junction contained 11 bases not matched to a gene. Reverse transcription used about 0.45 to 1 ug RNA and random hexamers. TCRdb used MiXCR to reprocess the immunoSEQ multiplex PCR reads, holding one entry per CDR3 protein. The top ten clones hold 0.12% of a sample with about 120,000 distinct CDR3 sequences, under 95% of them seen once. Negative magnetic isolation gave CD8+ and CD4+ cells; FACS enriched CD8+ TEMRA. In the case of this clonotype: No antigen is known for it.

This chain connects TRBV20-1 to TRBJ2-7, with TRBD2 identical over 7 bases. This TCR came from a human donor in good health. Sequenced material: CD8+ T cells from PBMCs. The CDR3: CSARESRTSAVYEQYF. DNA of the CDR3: TGCAGTGCTAGAGAGTCGCGCACTAGCGCCGTCTACGAGCAGTACTTC.